These T cell receptor beta chains were read from a single sample in a study of blood T cell repertoires in COVID-19. Using immunoSEQ multiplex PCR, the repertoire was profiled, and TCRdb retains in-frame clones only, with some absent. In the table there are fewer than 250,000 clones, roughly 84% of which are singletons. Material for sequencing was peripheral blood. The receptors come from a man aged 40-49 years with acute or convalescent COVID-19. Each CDR3 is given with its conserved first and last residue. D genes are given only for firm matches. A clone size is listed for some rows: how often the clone was seen (once, few, many), or a class if it is expanded.

V	J	D	size	CDR3	DNA
TRBV29-1	TRBJ1-4	-	-	CSVGPGSTNEKLFF	TGCAGCGTTGGGCCAGGGTCAACTAATGAAAAACTGTTTTTT
TRBV7-2	TRBJ1-3	-	-	CASSLRGGNTIYF	TGTGCCAGCAGCTTACGGGGGGGAAACACCATATATTTT
TRBV11-2	TRBJ1-2	-	-	CASSLGRGQPYTF	TGTGCCAGCAGCTTAGGAAGGGGTCAGCCCTACACCTTC
TRBV19	TRBJ1-4	-	-	CASSIFGRGEKLFF	TGTGCCAGTAGTATTTTCGGGCGGGGAGAAAAACTGTTTTTT
TRBV28	TRBJ1-3	TRBD1	-	CASSPEPRDRVGNTIYF	TGTGCCAGCAGTCCCGAACCCCGGGACAGGGTAGGAAACACCATATATTTT
TRBV3-1/TRBV3-2	TRBJ1-1	-	-	CASSQGTLGTEAFF	TGTGCCAGCAGCCAAGGGACTCTGGGGACTGAAGCTTTCTTT
TRBV7-9	TRBJ2-3	-	-	CASDSWGGGTDTQYF	TGTGCCAGCGACTCTTGGGGGGGCGGCACAGATACGCAGTATTTT
TRBV9	TRBJ1-2	-	-	CASSSIGGLSGYTF	TGTGCCAGCAGCAGTATCGGTGGGCTGAGTGGCTACACCTTC
TRBV21-1	TRBJ2-5	-	-	CASSLWGTGKETQYF	TGTGCCAGCAGCTTATGGGGGACAGGGAAAGAGACCCAGTACTTC
TRBV10-3	TRBJ1-2	-	-	CATGMLEGRDYGYTF	TGTGCCACGGGGATGTTAGAGGGGAGGGACTATGGCTACACCTTC
TRBV4-1	TRBJ1-5	-	-	CASSQEASNQPQHF	TGCGCCAGCAGCCAAGAGGCCTCTAATCAGCCCCAGCATTTT
TRBV27	TRBJ2-6	TRBD1	-	CASSLGSGTGDFSGANVLTF	TGTGCCAGCAGTTTAGGGTCCGGGACAGGCGATTTTTCTGGGGCCAACGTCCTGACTTTC
TRBV7-2	TRBJ1-6	-	-	CASNNYRVGPLHF	TGTGCCAGCAACAACTACAGGGTAGGACCCCTCCACTTT
TRBV7-9	TRBJ1-4	-	few	CASSLRGTNEKLFF	TGTGCCAGCAGCTTACGGGGTACTAATGAAAAACTGTTTTTT
TRBV28	TRBJ2-1	TRBD2	-	CASSLTSGVSDEQFF	TGTGCCAGCAGTTTGACTAGCGGGGTGAGCGATGAGCAGTTCTTC